This T cell receptor (beta chain) was observed in a study of T cells in narcolepsy. Study summary: Healthy controls were enrolled alongside patients with narcolepsy type 1 or type 2.

Sequencing was performed with immunoSEQ multiplex PCR; in TCRdb, only in-frame clones are kept and a portion is missing. Of tens of thousands of clones listed, around 90% are singletons. Study-level points and caveats: In some patient and control memory CD4+ samples, autoreactive clones were absent. Blood of same and different patients, but not healthy controls, reportedly held recurring autoreactive clonotypes. Autoreactive HCRT-specific and TRIB2-specific clonotypes were marked in same-patient CSF-versus-blood CD4+ comparisons.

The germline V and J ends were trimmed by 2 bases and 0 bases, with 13 bases remaining between them. This CDR3 has 16 amino acids. From germline, CDR1 is MNHEY and CDR2 SMNVEV (reference sequence). As regards this clone: Its specificity is unknown.

This clonotype originated in a human donor with narcolepsy. The V call is TRBV27, the J call TRBJ1-1; D not certain. What was sequenced was CD45RA- memory CD4+ T cells from PBMCs. In DNA, the CDR3 is TGTGCCAGCAGTTTAAGGCCCCAGACCTTGAACACTGAAGCTTTCTTT. Protein sequence: CASSLRPQTLNTEAFF.